A selection of T cell receptor beta chains follows, all from one sample in a study of identical twins' blood T cells. TCRdb passed the 5' RACE reads through MiXCR, listing each CDR3 protein once. The sample carries a few hundred thousand distinct CDR3 sequences, under 30% recorded once. The sequencing sample was made of PBMCs. These receptors came from a woman aged 18 to 55 in good health. The CDR3 runs from the conserved cysteine through the conserved F or W. Each record gives: clone size, J gene, D gene, V gene, CDR3 protein, CDR3 DNA. D genes are given only for firm matches. Expanded clones get a size class; other rows say once, few or many, or leave the size out.

abundance: -; j_gene: TRBJ1-2; d_gene: -; v_gene: TRBV28; CDR3aa: CASSSRGEEGGYTF; CDR3nt: TGTGCCAGCAGTTCCCGAGGGGAAGAAGGAGGCTACACCTTC
abundance: -; j_gene: TRBJ1-2; d_gene: -; v_gene: TRBV20-1; CDR3aa: CSAPIRLDYGYTF; CDR3nt: TGCAGTGCCCCCATTAGGTTGGACTATGGCTACACCTTC
abundance: few; j_gene: TRBJ1-2; d_gene: TRBD1; v_gene: TRBV10-3; CDR3aa: CAVRQGAVDTF; CDR3nt: TGTGCCGTGCGACAGGGGGCTGTCGACACCTTC
abundance: -; j_gene: TRBJ2-1; d_gene: -; v_gene: TRBV20-1; CDR3aa: CSAPAYSYNEQFF; CDR3nt: TGCAGTGCCCCCGCGTACTCCTACAATGAGCAGTTCTTC
abundance: many; j_gene: TRBJ1-1; d_gene: -; v_gene: TRBV6-5; CDR3aa: CASSYLSEAFF; CDR3nt: TGTGCCAGCAGTTACCTTAGTGAAGCTTTCTTT
abundance: few; j_gene: TRBJ1-1; d_gene: -; v_gene: TRBV4-2; CDR3aa: CASSQADINGGGTKAFF; CDR3nt: TGTGCCAGCAGCCAAGCAGATATCAACGGGGGGGGTACCAAAGCTTTCTTT
abundance: many; j_gene: TRBJ1-6; d_gene: TRBD1; v_gene: TRBV20-1; CDR3aa: CSARDYPGQGSYNSPLHF; CDR3nt: TGCAGTGCTAGAGATTATCCGGGACAGGGCTCCTATAATTCACCCCTCCACTTT
abundance: -; j_gene: TRBJ1-4; d_gene: TRBD1; v_gene: TRBV7-9; CDR3aa: CASSRGLNEKLFF; CDR3nt: TGTGCCAGCAGCAGGGGGCTCAATGAAAAACTGTTTTTT
abundance: -; j_gene: TRBJ2-7; d_gene: -; v_gene: TRBV12-3/TRBV12-4; CDR3aa: CASSLEGAYEQYF; CDR3nt: TGTGCCAGCAGTTTAGAAGGGGCCTACGAGCAGTACTTC
abundance: -; j_gene: TRBJ2-1; d_gene: TRBD2; v_gene: TRBV11-1; CDR3aa: CASSLALAGGSREQFF; CDR3nt: TGTGCCAGCAGCTTAGCACTAGCGGGGGGCTCCCGGGAGCAGTTCTTC
abundance: -; j_gene: TRBJ2-1; d_gene: -; v_gene: TRBV10-3; CDR3aa: CAINDRSYNEQFF; CDR3nt: TGTGCCATCAACGACAGGTCCTACAATGAGCAGTTCTTC
abundance: few; j_gene: TRBJ1-5; d_gene: -; v_gene: TRBV29-1; CDR3aa: CSVGGTANQPQHF; CDR3nt: TGCAGCGTTGGCGGGACGGCCAATCAGCCCCAGCATTTT
abundance: -; j_gene: TRBJ2-6; d_gene: TRBD1; v_gene: TRBV14; CDR3aa: CASSPQGAGVNVLTF; CDR3nt: TGTGCCAGCAGCCCACAGGGGGCTGGGGTCAACGTCCTGACTTTC
abundance: -; j_gene: TRBJ1-4; d_gene: -; v_gene: TRBV4-3; CDR3aa: CASSQAPPSAATNEKLFF; CDR3nt: TGCGCCAGCAGCCAGGCCCCTCCGAGCGCAGCAACTAATGAAAAACTGTTTTTT
abundance: many; j_gene: TRBJ2-7; d_gene: -; v_gene: TRBV3-1; CDR3aa: CASSLGQGLYEQYF; CDR3nt: TGTGCCAGCAGCTTAGGACAGGGACTATACGAGCAGTACTTC
abundance: few; j_gene: TRBJ1-1; d_gene: -; v_gene: TRBV29-1; CDR3aa: CSAETAVSTEAFF; CDR3nt: TGCAGCGCCGAGACAGCGGTGAGCACTGAAGCTTTCTTT
abundance: -; j_gene: TRBJ1-2; d_gene: TRBD1; v_gene: TRBV12-3/TRBV12-4; CDR3aa: CASSEDRGYGYTF; CDR3nt: TGTGCCAGCAGTGAAGACAGGGGCTATGGCTACACCTTC
abundance: -; j_gene: TRBJ1-1; d_gene: TRBD1; v_gene: TRBV19; CDR3aa: CASSIRGAHWDTEAFF; CDR3nt: TGTGCCAGTAGTATCAGGGGGGCTCATTGGGACACTGAAGCTTTCTTT
abundance: -; j_gene: TRBJ2-2; d_gene: -; v_gene: TRBV11-3; CDR3aa: CASSQTGTGELFF; CDR3nt: TGTGCCAGCAGCCAGACAGGCACCGGGGAGCTGTTTTTT
abundance: few; j_gene: TRBJ2-3; d_gene: -; v_gene: TRBV12-3/TRBV12-4; CDR3aa: CASKHLADLYTQYF; CDR3nt: TGTGCCAGCAAGCATCTGGCTGATCTCTATACGCAGTATTTT
abundance: many; j_gene: TRBJ2-1; d_gene: TRBD2; v_gene: TRBV6-1; CDR3aa: CASSALAGSYNEQFF; CDR3nt: TGTGCCAGCAGTGCCCTAGCGGGGTCCTACAATGAGCAGTTCTTC
abundance: -; j_gene: TRBJ1-3; d_gene: -; v_gene: TRBV4-1; CDR3aa: CASSHQTTGVPYSGNTIYF; CDR3nt: TGCGCCAGCAGCCATCAAACCACGGGTGTTCCCTACTCTGGAAACACCATATATTTT
abundance: -; j_gene: TRBJ2-1; d_gene: -; v_gene: TRBV10-3; CDR3aa: CAISGQGRDNHNDQFF; CDR3nt: TGTGCCATCAGTGGCCAGGGGCGGGATAACCACAATGATCAGTTCTTC
abundance: few; j_gene: TRBJ2-1; d_gene: -; v_gene: TRBV12-3/TRBV12-4; CDR3aa: CASSSRQGSVNEQFF; CDR3nt: TGTGCCAGCAGCTCCCGTCAAGGTTCTGTCAATGAGCAGTTCTTC
abundance: -; j_gene: TRBJ1-1; d_gene: -; v_gene: TRBV6-5; CDR3aa: CASSHYRRENTEAFF; CDR3nt: TGTGCCAGCAGTCACTACCGTAGGGAGAACACTGAAGCTTTCTTT
abundance: few; j_gene: TRBJ1-1; d_gene: TRBD1; v_gene: TRBV5-1; CDR3aa: CASRRTGDEAFF; CDR3nt: TGCGCCAGCAGGAGGACAGGGGATGAAGCTTTCTTT
abundance: -; j_gene: TRBJ1-1; d_gene: -; v_gene: TRBV27; CDR3aa: CASSSHSQVNTEAFF; CDR3nt: TGTGCCAGCAGTTCCCATAGCCAGGTCAACACTGAAGCTTTCTTT
abundance: few; j_gene: TRBJ2-3; d_gene: TRBD2; v_gene: TRBV14; CDR3aa: CASSQLADLTDTQYF; CDR3nt: TGTGCCAGCAGCCAACTAGCGGACCTCACAGATACGCAGTATTTT
abundance: -; j_gene: TRBJ1-6; d_gene: TRBD1; v_gene: TRBV20-1; CDR3aa: CSAMGTGDSPLHF; CDR3nt: TGCAGTGCCATGGGGACAGGGGATTCACCCCTCCACTTT
abundance: -; j_gene: TRBJ1-1; d_gene: -; v_gene: TRBV9; CDR3aa: CASSTQGTMNTEAFF; CDR3nt: TGTGCCAGCAGCACACAGGGAACCATGAACACTGAAGCTTTCTTT
abundance: -; j_gene: TRBJ2-4; d_gene: -; v_gene: TRBV5-1; CDR3aa: CASRTGLSDIQYF; CDR3nt: TGCGCCAGCAGAACAGGTTTATCGGACATTCAGTACTTC
abundance: -; j_gene: TRBJ1-3; d_gene: -; v_gene: TRBV7-9; CDR3aa: CASSLDPELGDTIYF; CDR3nt: TGTGCCAGCAGCTTAGACCCGGAGCTCGGAGACACCATATATTTT
abundance: few; j_gene: TRBJ2-2; d_gene: -; v_gene: TRBV20-1; CDR3aa: CSARDHRRTTGELFF; CDR3nt: TGCAGTGCTAGAGATCACAGACGAACTACCGGGGAGCTGTTTTTT
abundance: many; j_gene: TRBJ2-2; d_gene: -; v_gene: TRBV9; CDR3aa: CASSVVDDGELFF; CDR3nt: TGTGCCAGCAGCGTAGTTGACGACGGGGAGCTGTTTTTT
abundance: few; j_gene: TRBJ1-1; d_gene: -; v_gene: TRBV19; CDR3aa: CASRFTPGGTEAFF; CDR3nt: TGTGCCAGTAGGTTCACCCCCGGAGGCACTGAAGCTTTCTTT
abundance: -; j_gene: TRBJ2-1; d_gene: TRBD2; v_gene: TRBV7-9; CDR3aa: CASSFLAGVEQFF; CDR3nt: TGTGCCAGCAGCTTTCTCGCGGGAGTCGAGCAGTTCTTC
abundance: -; j_gene: TRBJ1-1; d_gene: -; v_gene: TRBV9; CDR3aa: CASSARTANTEAFF; CDR3nt: TGTGCCAGCAGCGCCCGGACAGCAAACACTGAAGCTTTCTTT
abundance: few; j_gene: TRBJ1-4; d_gene: TRBD1; v_gene: TRBV20-1; CDR3aa: CSARTGGSEKLFF; CDR3nt: TGCAGTGCGAGGACAGGGGGCAGTGAAAAACTGTTTTTT
abundance: few; j_gene: TRBJ2-5; d_gene: TRBD1; v_gene: TRBV7-2; CDR3aa: CASSLSGTGGFETQYF; CDR3nt: TGTGCCAGCAGCTTATCCGGGACAGGGGGTTTCGAGACCCAGTACTTC
abundance: -; j_gene: TRBJ1-1; d_gene: -; v_gene: TRBV27; CDR3aa: CASRESGETEAFF; CDR3nt: TGTGCCAGCAGGGAATCAGGTGAAACTGAAGCTTTCTTT
abundance: -; j_gene: TRBJ1-1; d_gene: -; v_gene: TRBV6-6; CDR3aa: CASSRSPGTWGGTEAFF; CDR3nt: TGTGCCAGCAGTCGAAGTCCCGGGACATGGGGAGGCACTGAAGCTTTCTTT